This T cell receptor beta chain was obtained from a study of neurological immune-mediated disorders. From the 5' RACE reads, TCRdb called clonotypes with MiXCR, one entry per CDR3 protein. The sample carries approximately 30,000 distinct CDR3 sequences, around 15% recorded once. This clonotype was recorded at least ten times. Input material: PBMCs. This clonotype originated in a man in his 70s in good health.

The CDR3 region has the DNA TGTGCCAGCAACATACGGGGGCCAGGCACAGATACGCAGTATTTT. Amino acids: CASNIRGPGTDTQYF. The chain couples TRBV2 to TRBJ2-3; the D call may be TRBD1 or TRBD2 (6 bases each). Trimming cost V 7 bases and J 1 base, with 15 bases left between them. The CDR3 consists of 15 residues. CDR1 and CDR2 from the germline V gene are SNHLY and FYNNEI.